This T cell receptor (beta chain) was documented in a study of T cell repertoires in cytomegalovirus infection. Study context: TCR beta signatures that were public indicated CMV infection and matching HLA type.

The ends were cut back, 1 base at V and 1 base at J, with 10 bases in the middle. Looked up from germline, CDR1 is SGHVS and CDR2 is FQNEAQ. CDR3 size: 15 residues. TCRdb re-analysed the reads in MiXCR, keeping a single row per CDR3 protein. Of nearly 550,000 distinct CDR3 sequences listed, 15% to 20% are singletons. Study conclusions and caveats: HLA-C-restricted CMV clonotypes gave the most frequent clonotype in two of eight donors.

This clonotype showed up many times. Antigen unknown. The source is a human donor in good health (CMV status not recorded). Some clones in this sample may be carry-over from other donors' samples. Sequencing was performed on CD8+ T cells from PBMCs. The chain couples TRBV7-8 to TRBJ2-5; D is unclear. The CDR3 is CASSLESSAQETQYF. The CDR3 DNA reads as TGTGCCAGCAGCTTAGAATCCTCCGCCCAAGAGACCCAGTACTTC.